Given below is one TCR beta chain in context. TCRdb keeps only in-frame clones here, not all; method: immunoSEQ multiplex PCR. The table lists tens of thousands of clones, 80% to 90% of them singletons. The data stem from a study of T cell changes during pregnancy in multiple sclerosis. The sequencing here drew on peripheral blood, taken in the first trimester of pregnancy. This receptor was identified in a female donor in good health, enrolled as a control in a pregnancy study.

CDR3 DNA: TGTGCCAGCAGCTTTCAGGGGCCGAGTGAGCAGTTCTTC. Its translation is CASSFQGPSEQFF. The rearrangement uses TRBV7-2 and TRBJ2-1; TRBD1 might be the D (6 bases). The V and J ends lost 3 bases and 9 bases respectively, with 12 bases between them. The CDR3 is 13 amino acids. Germline assignment: CDR1 SGHTA and CDR2 FQGNSA.